The T cell receptor beta chain under discussion was sequenced for a study of memory CD8 T cells in hepatitis C reinfection (dated by TCRdb to the late 2010s). For the wider study: Of the five donors, three spontaneously resolved two consecutive HCV infections, and two cleared a primary infection but developed chronic infection after reinfection. A case counted as HCV reinfection when an HCV RNA test came back positive after two negative tests taken at least 60 days apart. Late or post reinfection samples were obtained 12 to 24 weeks after detection of reinfection. In five donors, the study followed the TCR beta repertoire of virus-specific CD8 T cells over time through an HCV reinfection episode. About 5 reinfection cases with stored pre-reinfection samples were identified between about 2009 and 2013. Participants who had resolved a prior HCV infection were followed every 3 months in the reinfection study. The study at large found these results: Because only a few donors were included, definitive conclusions about public clonotypes linked to secondary clearance could not be reached by the study.

In the case of this clone: Its antigen has not been determined. Nothing much larger sits one base from this clone, and base qualities are not available.

CDR1 MNHEY and CDR2 SMNVEV are derived from the germline V gene (reference sequence). Including cysteine and phenylalanine, the CDR3 has 15 amino acids. Left in the record is the CDR3 DNA by itself, 45 bases read in frame from the first base. The trim is 8 bases for V and 5 bases for J, with a gap of 21 bases between the germline ends. The time point label of this sample denotes: late/post reinfection, 12 to 24 weeks after detection. The sorted cells were sequenced directly ex vivo, without any in vitro expansion ahead of TCR sequencing. The donors, who were people who inject drugs, were enrolled in the Montreal Acute Hepatitis C Cohort Study (HEPCO) in Canada. As controls, total naive CD8 T cells, sorted as viable CD3+ CD8+ CD45RO-, were obtained from two donors at each of the three reinfection time points. Before sorting, cryopreserved peripheral blood mononuclear cells were thawed, and CD8 T cells were purified from the thawed cells. The MACS CD8+ T cell Isolation Kit was used to enrich CD8 T cells through negative selection. Cells were sorted on a BD FACSAria II sorter running FACSDiva software, and FlowJo was used to analyze the data.

The method was the immunoSEQ multiplex PCR assay. Genomic DNA was pulled from the sorted cells, and the automated high-throughput method of Adaptive Biotechnologies was used to sequence the TCR beta V, D and J regions. A two-step, bias-controlled multiplex PCR was used to amplify the CDR3 regions. An Illumina instrument was used to sequence the amplified TCR beta libraries. The paper's data handling went like this. Demultiplexed reads were processed to reduce amplification and sequencing bias, and CDR3 sequences were assigned to gene families using the IMGT database. ImmunoSEQ software version 2.0 was used to analyze the repertoire data. Clonotype lists were filtered to remove out-of-frame sequences and sequences containing stop codons in the CDR3. Clonotypes with a frequency below 0.01% were excluded because such clonotypes corresponded to less than one cell. Richness was calculated by dividing observed richness by input cell number, and evenness was calculated by dividing Shannon entropy by log observed richness. To measure repertoire diversity and how similar the repertoire was between time points, Simpson diversity and Morisita-Horn overlap indices were applied. Clonotypes were categorized as dominant (>1%), sub-dominant (0.5-0.99%), low abundance (0.1-0.49%) or lowest abundance (<0.1%). For the germline index, total nucleotide additions were subtracted from total CDR3 length, and that difference was then divided by total CDR3 length. In TCRdb, the immuneACCESS table is reduced to in-frame sequences with V and J assigned. These tables do not hold every clone; where another copy was compared, an unresolved V gene accounts for under half, and the others remain unexplained. The DNA gave D and trimming, while V, J and clone size come from that table. This sample gives some 44,000 clones in total; roughly nine tenths of them show up just once. The ten largest clones capture 0.6% to 0.9% of the sample.

The chain couples TRBV27 to TRBJ1-1; a weak D assignment points to TRBD1 (6 bases agree). The material sequenced was naive CD8+ T cells sorted from blood. The cell subset or site label for this specimen denotes: total naive CD8+CD45RO- T cells. The receptor was isolated from a man between 18 and 35 years old with hepatitis C virus infection. CDR3 protein: CASLPWLGALTEAFF. Read as DNA, the sequence is TGTGCCAGCCTTCCTTGGCTGGGGGCATTAACTGAAGCTTTCTTT.